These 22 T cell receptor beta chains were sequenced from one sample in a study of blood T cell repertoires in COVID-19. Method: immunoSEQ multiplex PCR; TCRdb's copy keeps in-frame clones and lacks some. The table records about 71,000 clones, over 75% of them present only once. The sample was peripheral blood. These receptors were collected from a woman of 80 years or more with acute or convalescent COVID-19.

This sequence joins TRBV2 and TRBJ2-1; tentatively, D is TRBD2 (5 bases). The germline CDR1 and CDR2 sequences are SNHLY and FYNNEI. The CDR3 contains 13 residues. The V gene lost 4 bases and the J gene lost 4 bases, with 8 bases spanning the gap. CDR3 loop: CASSATIYNEQFF. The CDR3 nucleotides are TGTGCCAGCAGTGCGACTATTTACAATGAGCAGTTCTTC.

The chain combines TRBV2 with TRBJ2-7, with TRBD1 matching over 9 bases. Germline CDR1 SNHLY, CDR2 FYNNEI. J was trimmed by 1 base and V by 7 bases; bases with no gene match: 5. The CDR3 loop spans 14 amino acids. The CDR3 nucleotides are TGTGCCAGCACTCCCGGGACAGGGTCCTACGAGCAGTACTTC. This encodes CASTPGTGSYEQYF.

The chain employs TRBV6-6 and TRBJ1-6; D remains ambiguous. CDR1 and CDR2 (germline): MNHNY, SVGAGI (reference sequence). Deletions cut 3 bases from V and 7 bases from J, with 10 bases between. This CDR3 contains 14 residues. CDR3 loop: CASSYMEGNSPLHF. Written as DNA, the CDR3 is TGTGCCAGCAGTTATATGGAGGGCAATTCACCCCTCCACTTT.

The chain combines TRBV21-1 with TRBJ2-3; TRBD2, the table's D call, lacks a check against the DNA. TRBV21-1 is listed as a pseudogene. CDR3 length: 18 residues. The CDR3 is CASSESTERGGYTDTQYF. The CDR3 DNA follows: TGTGCCAGCAGCGAAAGTACGGAGCGGGGGGGGTACACAGATACGCAGTATTTT.

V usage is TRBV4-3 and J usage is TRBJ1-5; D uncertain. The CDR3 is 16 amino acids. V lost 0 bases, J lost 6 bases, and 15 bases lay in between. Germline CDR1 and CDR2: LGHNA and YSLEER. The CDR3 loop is CASSQEPRPGIQPQHF. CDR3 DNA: TGCGCCAGCAGCCAAGAGCCACGTCCCGGGATTCAGCCCCAGCATTTT.

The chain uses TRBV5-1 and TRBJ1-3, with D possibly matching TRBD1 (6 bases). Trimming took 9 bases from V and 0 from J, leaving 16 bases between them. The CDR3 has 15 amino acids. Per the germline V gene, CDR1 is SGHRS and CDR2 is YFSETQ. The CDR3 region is CATSLDRSSGNTIYF. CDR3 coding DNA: TGCGCCACCTCACTTGACAGGAGCTCTGGAAACACCATATATTTT.

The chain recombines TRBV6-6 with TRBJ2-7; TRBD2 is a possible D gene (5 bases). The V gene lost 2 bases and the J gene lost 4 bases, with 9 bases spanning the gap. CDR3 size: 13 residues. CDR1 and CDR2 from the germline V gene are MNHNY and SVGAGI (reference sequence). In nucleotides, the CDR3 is TGTGCCAGCAGTTACAGGACTGGGTACGAGCAGTACTTC. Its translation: CASSYRTGYEQYF.

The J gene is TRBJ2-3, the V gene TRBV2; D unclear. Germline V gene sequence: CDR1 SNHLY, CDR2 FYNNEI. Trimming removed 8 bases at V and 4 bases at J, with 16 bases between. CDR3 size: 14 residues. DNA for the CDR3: TGTGCCAGCTGTCTCGGTTCTCGAGCAGATACGCAGTATTTT. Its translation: CASCLGSRADTQYF. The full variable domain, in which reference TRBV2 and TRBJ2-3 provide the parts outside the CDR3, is EPEVTQTPSHQVTQMGQEVILRCVPISNHLYFYWYRQILGQKVEFLVSFYNNEISEKSEIFDDQFSVERPDGSNFTLKIRSTKLEDSAMYFCASCLGSRADTQYFGPGTRLTVL.

Here the CDR3 DNA reads TGTGCCAGCAGTTCTCGCGTCCTGAACACTGAAGCTTTCTTT. This sequence encodes CASSSRVLNTEAFF. The chain couples TRBV27 to TRBJ1-1; D remains unclear. The CDR3 is 14 residues long. CDR1 and CDR2 from the germline V gene are MNHEY and SMNVEV (reference sequence). V was clipped by 4 bases and J by 0 bases, with 9 bases between them.

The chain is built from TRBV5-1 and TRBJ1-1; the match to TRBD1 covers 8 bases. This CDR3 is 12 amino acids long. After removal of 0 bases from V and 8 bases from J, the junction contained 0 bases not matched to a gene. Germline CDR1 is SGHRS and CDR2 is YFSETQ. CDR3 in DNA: TGCGCCAGCAGCTTGGCAGGGGGCGAAGCTTTCTTT. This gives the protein CASSLAGGEAFF.

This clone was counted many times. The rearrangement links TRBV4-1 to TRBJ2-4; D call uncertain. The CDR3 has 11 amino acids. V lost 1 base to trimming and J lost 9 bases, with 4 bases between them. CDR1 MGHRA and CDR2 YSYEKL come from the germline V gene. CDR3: CASSQGGIQYF. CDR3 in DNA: TGCGCCAGCAGCCAAGGCGGCATTCAGTACTTC.

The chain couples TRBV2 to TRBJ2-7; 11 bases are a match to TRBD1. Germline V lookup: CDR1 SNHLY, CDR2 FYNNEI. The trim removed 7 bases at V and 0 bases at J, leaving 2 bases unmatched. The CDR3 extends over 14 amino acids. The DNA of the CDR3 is TGTGCCAGCACCGGGACAGGGGGCTCCTACGAGCAGTACTTC. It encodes CASTGTGGSYEQYF.

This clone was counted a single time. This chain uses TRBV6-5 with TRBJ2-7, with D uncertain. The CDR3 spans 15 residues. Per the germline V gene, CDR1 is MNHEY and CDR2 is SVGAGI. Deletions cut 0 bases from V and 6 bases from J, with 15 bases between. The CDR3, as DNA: TGTGCCAGCAGTTACTCGGAGTCCCAACTGTCCGAGCAGTACTTC. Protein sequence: CASSYSESQLSEQYF.

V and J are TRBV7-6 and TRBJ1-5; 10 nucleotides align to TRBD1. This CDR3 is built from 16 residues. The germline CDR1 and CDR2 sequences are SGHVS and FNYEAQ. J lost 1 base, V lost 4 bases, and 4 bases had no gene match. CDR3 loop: CASSSGQGGSNQPQHF. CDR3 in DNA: TGTGCCAGCAGCTCCGGACAGGGGGGGAGCAATCAGCCCCAGCATTTT.

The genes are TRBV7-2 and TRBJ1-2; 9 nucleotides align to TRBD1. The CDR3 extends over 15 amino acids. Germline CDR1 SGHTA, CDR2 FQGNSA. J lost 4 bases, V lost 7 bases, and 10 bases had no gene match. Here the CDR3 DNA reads TGTGCCAGCACCCTCGAAACAGGGGGCCGCTATGGCTACACCTTC. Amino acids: CASTLETGGRYGYTF.

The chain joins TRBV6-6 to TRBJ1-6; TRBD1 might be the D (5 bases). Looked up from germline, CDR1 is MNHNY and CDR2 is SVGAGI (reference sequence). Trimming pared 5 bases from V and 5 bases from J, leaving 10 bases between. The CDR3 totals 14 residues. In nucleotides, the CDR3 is TGTGCCAGCAGTGGTTCCAGGGATAATTCACCCCTCCACTTT. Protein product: CASSGSRDNSPLHF.

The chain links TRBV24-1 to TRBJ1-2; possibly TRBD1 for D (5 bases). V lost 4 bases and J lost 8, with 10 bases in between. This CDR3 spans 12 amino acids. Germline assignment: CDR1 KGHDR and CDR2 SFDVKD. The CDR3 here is CATSESGSGYTF. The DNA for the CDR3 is TGTGCCACCAGTGAATCAGGGTCCGGCTACACCTTC.

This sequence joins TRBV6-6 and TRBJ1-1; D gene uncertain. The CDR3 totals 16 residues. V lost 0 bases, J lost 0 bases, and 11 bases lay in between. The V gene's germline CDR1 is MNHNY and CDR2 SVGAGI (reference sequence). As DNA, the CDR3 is TGTGCCAGCAGTTACTCACGCTCGCCGGTGAACACTGAAGCTTTCTTT. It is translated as CASSYSRSPVNTEAFF.

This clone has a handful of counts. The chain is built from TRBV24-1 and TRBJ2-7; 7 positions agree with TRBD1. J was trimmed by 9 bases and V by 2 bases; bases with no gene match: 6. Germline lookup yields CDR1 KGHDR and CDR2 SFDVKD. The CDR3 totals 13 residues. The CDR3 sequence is CATSDSSTGRQYF. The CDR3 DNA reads TGTGCCACCAGTGATTCCTCGACAGGGCGGCAGTACTTC.

The CDR3 DNA reads TGTGCCAGCAGCTTAGCGGGGAGTGGGAATTCACCCCTCCACTTT. Its protein is CASSLAGSGNSPLHF. This chain connects TRBV7-6 to TRBJ1-6, with D unresolved. CDR1 is SGHVS and CDR2 is FNYEAQ in the germline V gene. V lost 0 bases to trimming and J lost 7 bases, with 10 bases between them. The CDR3 loop spans 15 amino acids. The entire variable domain, with the rest obtained from reference TRBV7-6 and TRBJ1-6, is as follows: GAGVSQSPRYKVTKRGQDVALRCDPISGHVSLYWYRQALGQGPEFLTYFNYEAQQDKSGLPNDRFSAERPEGSISTLTIQRTEQRDSAMYRCASSLAGSGNSPLHFGNGTRLTVT.

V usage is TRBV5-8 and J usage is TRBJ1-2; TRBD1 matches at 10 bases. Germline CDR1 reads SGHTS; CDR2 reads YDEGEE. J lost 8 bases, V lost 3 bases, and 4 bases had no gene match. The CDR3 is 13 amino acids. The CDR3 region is CASSSDRGQGYTF. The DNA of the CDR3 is TGTGCCAGCAGCTCCGACAGGGGGCAAGGCTACACCTTC. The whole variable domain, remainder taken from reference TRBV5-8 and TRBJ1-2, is EAGVTQSPTHLIKTRGQQATLRCSPISGHTSVYWYQQALGLGLQFLLWYDEGEERNRGNFPPRFSGRQFPNYSSELNVNALELEDSALYLCASSSDRGQGYTFGSGTRLTVV.

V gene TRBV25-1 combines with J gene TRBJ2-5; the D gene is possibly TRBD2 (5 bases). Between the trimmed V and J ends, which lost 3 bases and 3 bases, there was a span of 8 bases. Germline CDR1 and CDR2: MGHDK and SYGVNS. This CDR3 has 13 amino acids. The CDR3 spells CASSEWEKETQYF. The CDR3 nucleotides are TGTGCCAGCAGTGAGTGGGAGAAAGAGACCCAGTACTTC.